These 23 T cell receptor beta chains share one sample of origin, sequenced in a study of identical twins. TCRdb processed the 5' RACE reads anew with MiXCR; each CDR3 protein has one entry. The table lists 700,000 or so distinct CDR3 sequences, 8% to 9% of them singletons. The data also belong to a second study, concerning yellow fever vaccine responses in identical twins.

The sequencing sample was made of PBMCs. These receptors were taken from a woman aged 18-29 years in good health.

This clonotype was observed at least ten times. V and J are TRBV20-1 and TRBJ2-5; D perhaps matches TRBD1 (6 bases). The CDR3 is 13 residues long. In germline, CDR1 is DFQATT, CDR2 SNEGSKA (reference sequence). V dropped 5 bases and J dropped 0 bases, with 10 bases sitting between them. The CDR3 DNA follows: TGCAGTGCTCACCCAGGGGACCAAGAGACCCAGTACTTC. It specifies CSAHPGDQETQYF.

This clonotype was picked up one time. V usage is TRBV19 and J usage is TRBJ2-5, with D possibly matching TRBD1 (6 bases). V dropped 6 bases and J dropped 1 base, with 15 bases sitting between them. The length of the CDR3 is 15 residues. Germline CDR1 and CDR2: LNHDA and SQIVND (reference sequence). CDR3 region: CASSSGHEGQETQYF. The CDR3 DNA sequence: TGTGCCAGTAGCTCGGGACACGAAGGCCAAGAGACCCAGTACTTC.

CDR3 amino acids: CASSRGRGNTEAFF. The CDR3 DNA is TGTGCCAGCAGCAGGGGGCGGGGGAACACTGAAGCTTTCTTT. The chain joins TRBV6-1 to TRBJ1-1; 8 nucleotides match TRBD1. Unmatched junction bases numbered 4, after V lost 6 bases and J lost 1 base. CDR3 size: 14 residues. Germline loops: CDR1 MNHNS, CDR2 SASEGT.

The chain recombines TRBV28 with TRBJ2-1; TRBD2 matches 7 bases. CDR3 length equals 20 residues. Germline CDR1 MDHEN, CDR2 SYDVKM. The V segment lost 7 bases and the J segment 0 bases; nucleotides outside the gene matches: 21. The CDR3 bases are TGTGCCAGCACTCTTACCGGGGGTAACTACGGGGGGAGCTCCTACAATGAGCAGTTCTTC. Residues: CASTLTGGNYGGSSYNEQFF.

The sample holds a few counts of this clonotype. V is TRBV7-2 and J is TRBJ2-3; D may match TRBD1 or TRBD2 (5 bases each). V gave up 5 bases and J gave up 1 base, with 13 bases separating them. Per the germline V gene, CDR1 is SGHTA and CDR2 is FQGNSA. The CDR3 totals 15 residues. The CDR3 reads CASSQGPVGTDTQYF. The CDR3 DNA sequence: TGTGCCAGCAGCCAGGGACCGGTGGGCACAGATACGCAGTATTTT.

The chain links TRBV20-1 to TRBJ2-7; D might be TRBD2 (6 bases). V was trimmed by 3 bases and J by 4 bases, leaving 19 bases between them. The CDR3 loop spans 15 amino acids. The V gene's germline CDR1 is DFQATT and CDR2 SNEGSKA (reference sequence). The CDR3 here is CSARSTSRGNYEQYF. The CDR3 DNA reads TGCAGTGCTAGGTCGACCTCCCGCGGGAATTACGAGCAGTACTTC.

The rearrangement uses TRBV9 and TRBJ2-3; D is ambiguous. The CDR3 consists of 14 residues. CDR1 and CDR2 from the germline V gene are SGDLS and YYNGEE. Trimming removed 4 bases from V and 0 bases from J, with 9 bases in between. CDR3 coding DNA: TGTGCCAGCAGCCACCCCTATAGCACAGATACGCAGTATTTT. Translation: CASSHPYSTDTQYF.

The chain has TRBV6-5 and TRBJ2-2, with 9 bases that match TRBD2. Trimming cost V 1 base and J 5 bases; bases outside gene matches: 5. Germline V gene data show CDR1 as MNHEY and CDR2 as SVGAGI. This CDR3 spans 16 amino acids. CDR3 residues: CASSYLASGVTGELFF. DNA of the CDR3: TGTGCCAGCAGTTACTTGGCTAGCGGGGTGACCGGGGAGCTGTTTTTT.

The chain joins TRBV7-9 to TRBJ2-7, with 7 bases matching TRBD1. Germline V gives CDR1 SEHNR, CDR2 FQNEAQ (reference sequence). V gave up 4 bases and J gave up 4 bases; unmatched junction bases: 7. This CDR3 region has 14 residues. The DNA for the CDR3 is TGTGCCAGCAGCTCATTGGACAGGATATACGAGCAGTACTTC. Translated, it gives CASSSLDRIYEQYF.

The chain combines TRBV28 with TRBJ2-6; no firm D call. This CDR3 contains 18 residues. The V gene's germline CDR1 is MDHEN and CDR2 SYDVKM. V lost 3 bases and J lost 0, with 15 bases in between. Written as DNA, the CDR3 is TGTGCCAGCAGTTTTACAACAGTCCTACCCTCTGGGGCCAACGTCCTGACTTTC. Translating gives CASSFTTVLPSGANVLTF. The full variable domain, completed using reference TRBV28 and TRBJ2-6, is DVKVTQSSRYLVKRTGEKVFLECVQDMDHENMFWYRQDPGLGLRLIYFSYDVKMKEKGDIPEGYSVSREKKERFSLILESASTNQTSMYLCASSFTTVLPSGANVLTFGAGSRLTVL.

Comment on this clonotype: Being one base from a much bigger clone, this may be a read error. The chain is built from TRBV12-3 or TRBV12-4 and TRBJ2-1, with D hard to call. Trimming left V 8 bases short and J 7 bases short, with 15 bases between. This CDR3 comprises 13 residues. The CDR3 protein is CASCYGVGNEQFF. DNA for the CDR3: TGTGCCAGCTGTTATGGAGTTGGAAATGAGCAGTTCTTC.

Turning to this clonotype: A read error is possible here, since a much larger clone lies one base away. V usage is TRBV28 and J usage is TRBJ2-3; D ambiguous. The germline CDR1 and CDR2 sequences are MDHEN and SYDVKM. The germline V and J ends were trimmed by 6 bases and 6 bases, with 7 bases remaining between them. The length of the CDR3 is 11 residues. The CDR3 bases are TGTGCCAGCAGCCAGTGGGATACGCAGTATTTT. The encoded protein is CASSQWDTQYF.

The chain carries TRBV4-1 and TRBJ2-6, with D tentatively TRBD1 or TRBD2 (5 bases each). This CDR3 spans 17 amino acids. Germline V gives CDR1 MGHRA, CDR2 YSYEKL. V was shortened by 9 bases and J by 2 bases, with 20 bases between the two germline ends. Here the CDR3 reads CASTFRTGLPGANVLTF. CDR3 bases: TGCGCCAGTACGTTTAGGACGGGGCTTCCTGGGGCCAACGTCCTGACTTTC.

The sample holds a few counts of this clonotype. This chain connects TRBV27 to TRBJ2-7; 8 nucleotides agree with TRBD1. The CDR3 contains 14 residues. Germline CDR1 and CDR2: MNHEY and SMNVEV (reference sequence). The trim removed 6 bases at V and 5 bases at J, leaving 9 bases unmatched. CDR3 coding DNA: TGTGCCAGCAGACAGGGGGTCCCTGGTAACGAGCAGTACTTC. Its protein product is CASRQGVPGNEQYF.

This clonotype was observed a few times. The gene calls are TRBV20-1 and TRBJ2-2; TRBD2 agrees at 7 bases. The CDR3 length is 19 residues. Per germline, CDR1 DFQATT and CDR2 SNEGSKA (reference sequence). The V gene end was trimmed by 0 bases and the J gene end by 7 bases; junction bases not matched to a gene: 20. CDR3 in DNA: TGCAGTGCTAGAGATACTTTCCACAGCGGGATAGCCGCAGGCGGGGAGCTGTTTTTT. It codes for CSARDTFHSGIAAGGELFF.

The chain couples TRBV7-6 to TRBJ2-5, with D possibly TRBD1 on 6 matching bases. Trimming took 6 bases from V and 5 from J, leaving 19 bases between them. The CDR3 is 15 residues long. Germline V gives CDR1 SGHVS, CDR2 FNYEAQ. The CDR3 DNA reads TGTGCCAGCAGGCCGAGGGGGAACCTCGGGGAGACCCAGTACTTC. This gives the protein CASRPRGNLGETQYF.

This clonotype was counted ten times or more. This chain uses TRBV5-1 with TRBJ2-7, with D perhaps TRBD2 (6 bases). The CDR3 sequence is 14 residues long. Germline CDR1 reads SGHRS; CDR2 reads YFSETQ. The V gene lost 1 base and the J gene lost 2 bases, with 10 bases spanning the gap. CDR3 DNA: TGCGCCAGCAGCTTGATAGCGGAGGCCTACGAGCAGTACTTC. It specifies CASSLIAEAYEQYF.

J is TRBJ2-7 and V is TRBV6-2 or TRBV6-3; D remains ambiguous. The germline V gene has CDR1 MNHEY and CDR2 SVGEGT. V dropped 7 bases and J dropped 4 bases, with 23 bases sitting between them. The CDR3 extends over 16 amino acids. Written as DNA, the CDR3 is TGTGCCAGCACCCCGTTGGCGGCAGGTCGGTATTACGAGCAGTACTTC. Translated: CASTPLAAGRYYEQYF.

The CDR3 region has the DNA TGTGCCAGCAGCTATAAGACAGGGGTCTTCTACGAGCAGTACTTC. It specifies CASSYKTGVFYEQYF. The J gene is TRBJ2-7, the V gene TRBV7-9, with TRBD1 identical over 8 bases. Germline V CDR1 and CDR2: SEHNR, FQNEAQ (reference sequence). The junction had 8 bases not matched to a gene; V was cut back by 4 bases and J by 3 bases. There are 15 residues in the CDR3.

In its sample, this clonotype was seen a few times. The chain links TRBV2 to TRBJ1-5; D not resolved. Germline CDR1 is SNHLY and CDR2 is FYNNEI. The CDR3 is 13 amino acids. Trimming left V 4 bases short and J 3 bases short, with 7 bases between. The CDR3 loop reads CASSVADNQPQHF. The CDR3 nucleotides are TGTGCCAGCAGTGTGGCAGACAATCAGCCCCAGCATTTT.

This clonotype has more than one count but fewer than ten. The gene calls are TRBV9 and TRBJ2-1; 13 bases are shared with TRBD2. From germline, CDR1 is SGDLS and CDR2 YYNGEE. Losses at the gene ends were 4 bases for V and 9 bases for J; bases not matched to a gene: 4. This CDR3 spans 14 amino acids. The CDR3 DNA follows: TGTGCCAGCAGCTGGACTAGCGGGAGAGGTGAGCAGTTCTTC. Its protein product is CASSWTSGRGEQFF.

This clonotype was counted at least ten times. DNA for the CDR3: TGTGCCAGCAGCCCTAGCTGGGGTAGAACAGGCACTCAGGAGACCCAGTACTTC. This gives the protein CASSPSWGRTGTQETQYF. The chain employs TRBV3-1 and TRBJ2-5; D possibly matches TRBD1 or TRBD2 (5 bases each). V shed 4 bases and J shed 5 bases, with 26 bases lying between them. This CDR3 contains 18 residues. CDR1 and CDR2 from the germline V gene are LGHDT and YNNKEL (reference sequence).

This clonotype was observed a few times. J is TRBJ2-5 and V is TRBV4-2; 8 nucleotides agree with TRBD2. CDR3 length: 15 residues. The germline gives CDR1 LGHNA, CDR2 YNFKEQ. Trimming cost V 4 bases and J 5 bases; bases outside gene matches: 9. CDR3 nucleotide sequence: TGTGCCAGCAGCCGACATAGCGGGGACGGGGAGACCCAGTACTTC. It encodes CASSRHSGDGETQYF.